A single sample gave rise to the 23 T cell receptor beta chains below, sequenced in a study of shared clonotypes between healthy human individuals. Profiled with immunoSEQ multiplex PCR; TCRdb holds only in-frame clones, not every one. Of approximately 1,000,000 clones in the sample, around three quarters were seen once. Material: memory CD4+ T cells from PBMCs. Subset described: CD45RA-negative fraction. Receptors originate from a young man in good health. Some clones in this sample may be carry-over from other donors' samples.

This clone has more than one count but fewer than ten. The same CDR3 also results from other DNA sequences found in this sample. This chain connects TRBV5-6 to TRBJ1-2, with TRBD1 matching over 10 bases. Looked up from germline, CDR1 is SGHDT and CDR2 is YYEEEE. The J segment lost 4 bases and the V segment lost 0 bases, leaving 0 bases of the junction unmatched. This CDR3 is 14 amino acids long. In DNA, the CDR3 is TGTGCCAGCAGCTTGGGACAGGGGGCCTATGGCTACACCTTC. Its protein is CASSLGQGAYGYTF.

The V call is TRBV9, the J call TRBJ2-1; 9 nucleotides align to TRBD2. The CDR3 is 15 residues long. V dropped 3 bases and J dropped 9; count of bases not matched to a gene: 10. The germline gives CDR1 SGDLS, CDR2 YYNGEE. CDR3 sequence (DNA): TGTGCCAGCAGCGGAGGAGCAGCGGGAGGCCGTGAGCAGTTCTTC. This sequence encodes CASSGGAAGGREQFF.

This rearrangement joins TRBV2 to TRBJ2-1; tentative D call: TRBD2 (6 bases). There are 15 residues in the CDR3. Germline CDR1 and CDR2: SNHLY and FYNNEI. Between the trimmed V and J ends, which lost 9 bases and 2 bases, there was a span of 17 bases. This CDR3 reads CASRLGESPYNEQFF. CDR3 DNA sequence: TGTGCCAGTCGACTAGGGGAGTCCCCCTACAATGAGCAGTTCTTC.

This clone was found once. V and J are TRBV11-3 and TRBJ2-2; unclear D gene. The CDR3 is 14 amino acids. Trimming took 1 base from V and 1 from J, leaving 4 bases between them. CDR1 SGHNT and CDR2 YENEEA come from the germline V gene. DNA for the CDR3: TGTGCCAGCAGCTTAGGAGTGAACACCGGGGAGCTGTTTTTT. This encodes CASSLGVNTGELFF.

The V gene is TRBV2, the J gene TRBJ1-2; D call uncertain. Per the germline V gene, CDR1 is SNHLY and CDR2 is FYNNEI. The ends were cut back, 8 bases at V and 5 bases at J, with 18 bases in the middle. The CDR3 loop spans 14 amino acids. The CDR3 loop reads CASAAGRTRYGYTF. The CDR3 nucleotides are TGTGCCAGCGCCGCAGGAAGGACGCGATATGGCTACACCTTC.

The V call is TRBV28, the J call TRBJ1-4; possibly TRBD1 for D (5 bases). Deletions cut 2 bases from V and 3 bases from J, with 13 bases between. The V gene's germline CDR1 is MDHEN and CDR2 SYDVKM. The CDR3 extends over 16 amino acids. The CDR3 DNA follows: TGTGCCAGCAGTTTACCAGGGCATACGGCTAATGAAAAACTGTTTTTT. Its translation is CASSLPGHTANEKLFF. Full variable domain (remainder filled in from reference TRBV28 and TRBJ1-4): DVKVTQSSRYLVKRTGEKVFLECVQDMDHENMFWYRQDPGLGLRLIYFSYDVKMKEKGDIPEGYSVSREKKERFSLILESASTNQTSMYLCASSLPGHTANEKLFFGSGTQLSVL.

This clone was detected only a few times. This sequence joins TRBV7-3 and TRBJ1-1; D is uncertain. Trimming shortened V by 2 bases and J by 5 bases, and 12 bases separated the two germline ends. Germline assignment: CDR1 SGHTA and CDR2 FQGTGA. The CDR3 is made up of 14 amino acids. CDR3 in amino acids: CASSLGLDGTEAFF. The DNA of the CDR3 is TGTGCCAGCAGCTTAGGCCTGGACGGTACTGAAGCTTTCTTT.

V and J are TRBV2 and TRBJ2-6; 7 bases fit TRBD1. Germline CDR1 is SNHLY and CDR2 is FYNNEI. J gave up 4 bases and V 7 bases, and 10 bases lay outside the gene matches. This CDR3 contains 16 residues. In DNA, the CDR3 is TGTGCCAGCACTGTACAGGGGACGGCCGGGGCCAACGTCCTGACTTTC. The encoded protein is CASTVQGTAGANVLTF.

This clone was observed once. The V gene is TRBV27, the J gene TRBJ2-7, with TRBD1 matching 7 bases. The V and J ends lost 2 bases and 4 bases, in that order; junction bases with no gene match: 8. This CDR3 contains 15 residues. Per germline, CDR1 MNHEY and CDR2 SMNVEV (reference sequence). CDR3 in DNA: TGTGCCAGCAGTTTACTGACAGGGATAGGATACGAGCAGTACTTC. Its translation is CASSLLTGIGYEQYF.

The rearrangement joins TRBV19 to TRBJ1-1; TRBD1 matches at 8 bases. Trimming took 9 bases from V and 7 from J; bases not matched to a gene: 10. Germline V gene sequence: CDR1 LNHDA, CDR2 SQIVND (reference sequence). The CDR3 is 13 amino acids. The CDR3 here is CASIDRGPFEAFF. The CDR3 DNA follows: TGTGCCAGCATCGACAGGGGTCCCTTTGAAGCTTTCTTT.

The chain joins TRBV5-4 to TRBJ2-1; D remains ambiguous. The CDR3 runs to 12 residues. V shed 2 bases and J shed 9 bases, with 9 bases lying between them. The V gene's germline CDR1 is SGHNT and CDR2 YYREEE (reference sequence). The DNA of the CDR3 is TGTGCCAGCAGCTTCGGATCCACTGAGCAGTTCTTC. Its protein product is CASSFGSTEQFF.

This chain links TRBV7-8 with TRBJ2-4, with D perhaps matching TRBD1 or TRBD2 (5 bases each). Germline CDR1 is SGHVS and CDR2 is FQNEAQ. Trimming shortened V by 1 base and J by 8 bases, and 15 bases separated the two germline ends. This CDR3 region has 15 residues. CDR3 nucleotides: TGTGCCAGCAGCTTAGGAGGGGCCTTAAGAGACATTCAGTACTTC. This sequence encodes CASSLGGALRDIQYF.

The chain has TRBV30 and TRBJ2-3, with 7 bases fitting TRBD1. Germline loops: CDR1 GTSNPN, CDR2 SVGIG (reference sequence). The CDR3 covers 16 residues. The junction had 6 bases not matched to a gene; V was cut back by 0 bases and J by 0 bases. CDR3: CAWSVGTVESTDTQYF. CDR3 coding DNA: TGTGCCTGGAGTGTCGGGACAGTAGAGAGCACAGATACGCAGTATTTT.

The chain has TRBV29-1 and TRBJ2-7; TRBD2 matches 8 bases. This CDR3 is built from 13 residues. After removal of 7 bases from V and 4 bases from J, the junction contained 9 bases not matched to a gene. Germline V lookup: CDR1 SQVTM, CDR2 ANQGSEA. The CDR3 loop is CSETAGESYEQYF. The CDR3 DNA is TGCAGCGAGACAGCGGGAGAATCGTACGAGCAGTACTTC.

The CDR3 bases are TGTGCCAGCAGCGGGCAGACGGGGATAACGAATCAGCCCCAGCATTTT. Translation gives CASSGQTGITNQPQHF. The V gene is TRBV21-1, the J gene TRBJ1-5. TRBV21-1 is termed a pseudogene. The length of the CDR3 is 16 residues.

The chain employs TRBV7-8 and TRBJ2-1; the match to TRBD2 covers 13 bases. The CDR3 extends over 16 amino acids. Germline V gene lookup returns CDR1 SGHVS and CDR2 FQNEAQ. V shed 6 bases, J shed 7 bases, and the junction held 9 bases outside the gene matches. The CDR3 DNA follows: TGTGCCAGCAGTCCATTTACTAGCGGGAGGGCAAATGAGCAGTTCTTC. As protein: CASSPFTSGRANEQFF.

This chain connects TRBV5-1 to TRBJ2-5; D is uncertain. The V end lost 4 bases, the J end lost 1 base, and 11 bases lay between the germline ends. Per the germline V gene, CDR1 is SGHRS and CDR2 is YFSETQ. The CDR3 is 14 amino acids. The CDR3 loop reads CASSADPSQETQYF. The CDR3 coding sequence is TGCGCCAGCAGCGCAGACCCGTCCCAAGAGACCCAGTACTTC.

This chain connects TRBV4-3 to TRBJ1-2, with D perhaps matching TRBD1 (5 bases). The CDR3 has 14 residues. The V end was cut by 3 bases, the J end by 5 bases, with 13 bases between. Germline values: CDR1 LGHNA, CDR2 YSLEER. CDR3 coding DNA: TGCGCCAGCAGCCATGTTAGGGGAGGGTATGGCTACACCTTC. It translates to CASSHVRGGYGYTF.

V and J are TRBV5-4 and TRBJ2-1; no reliable D call. V dropped 0 bases and J dropped 2 bases, with 9 bases sitting between them. The germline V gene encodes CDR1 SGHNT and CDR2 YYREEE (reference sequence). The CDR3 totals 15 residues. This CDR3 is CASSLVSGTYNEQFF. The DNA of the CDR3 is TGTGCCAGCAGCTTGGTGTCAGGCACCTACAATGAGCAGTTCTTC.

The chain joins TRBV5-4 to TRBJ2-2, with 12 bases matching TRBD1. The length of the CDR3 is 16 residues. V lost 4 bases and J lost 8; bases outside the gene matches: 9. In germline, CDR1 is SGHNT, CDR2 YYREEE (reference sequence). The CDR3 protein is CASSKAGTGGLGELFF. CDR3 in DNA: TGTGCCAGCAGCAAGGCTGGGACAGGGGGCTTGGGGGAGCTGTTTTTT. Full variable domain (rest looked up from reference TRBV5-4 and TRBJ2-2): ETGVTQSPTHLIKTRGQQVTLRCSSQSGHNTVSWYQQALGQGPQFIFQYYREEENGRGNFPPRFSGLQFPNYSSELNVNALELDDSALYLCASSKAGTGGLGELFFGEGSRLTVL.

The CDR3 sequence is CAIRPGQFYEQYF. CDR3 bases: TGTGCCATCCGACCGGGACAGTTCTACGAGCAGTACTTC. The chain recombines TRBV28 with TRBJ2-7; 7 nucleotides agree with TRBD1. The trim removed 10 bases at V and 3 bases at J, leaving 9 bases unmatched. The CDR3 runs to 13 residues. Germline CDR1 and CDR2: MDHEN and SYDVKM.

The chain joins TRBV18 to TRBJ2-1, with unresolved D. The CDR3 has 11 residues. Germline V lookup: CDR1 KGHSH, CDR2 LQKENI. V was clipped by 5 bases and J by 5 bases, with 4 bases between them. The CDR3 DNA reads TGTGCCAGCTCATCCGACAATGAGCAGTTCTTC. It codes for CASSSDNEQFF. Full variable domain (remainder filled in from reference TRBV18 and TRBJ2-1): NAGVMQNPRHLVRRRGQEARLRCSPMKGHSHVYWYRQLPEEGLKFMVYLQKENIIDESGMPKERFSAEFPKEGPSILRIQQVVRGDSAAYFCASSSDNEQFFGPGTRLTVL.

The rearrangement joins TRBV7-2 to TRBJ2-4, with 9 bases that match TRBD1. The CDR3 totals 14 residues. Germline loops: CDR1 SGHTA, CDR2 FQGNSA. After removal of 6 bases from V and 4 bases from J, the junction contained 4 bases not matched to a gene. The CDR3 protein is CASRSDRGKNIQYF. The CDR3 region has the DNA TGTGCCAGCAGATCTGACAGGGGGAAAAACATTCAGTACTTC.